This T cell receptor (beta chain) was sequenced in a study of T cell responses to AZD1222 COVID-19 vaccine. The data were produced by immunoSEQ multiplex PCR, yet TCRdb's version contains in-frame clones alone and is incomplete. This sample carries more than 110,000 clones, approximately 86% of them seen once, and the ten largest clones take around 3.3%. Study results and limitations: Most donors were white British and more were female, and clonal diversity was possibly underestimated. Mapped onto spike, vaccine-associated CD4 TCRs spanned it and were dominant at 160-218 and 743-854.

The germline V gene has CDR1 MNHNY and CDR2 SVGAGI (reference sequence). The CDR3 runs to 15 residues. This clone has just a few counts. Its antigen is undetermined. One end of the junction does not line up with germline, which may come from a read error. The input for sequencing was peripheral blood, taken on day 0 of AZD1222 vaccination. This receptor was obtained from an adult in good health. The chain carries TRBV6-6 and TRBJ1-5, with 7 positions matching TRBD1. The CDR3 here is CASSSIPLAGQFPNF. The CDR3 nucleotides are TGTGCCAGCAGTTCCATCCCCTTAGCGGGACAGTTCCCCAATTTT.